Sequencing of this TCR beta chain was carried out in a study of T cell responses to AZD1222 COVID-19 vaccine (dated by TCRdb to about 2021). Regarding the study in general: TCR sequencing was performed for about 250 trial participants, of whom 200 to 220 were given two doses of AZD1222 and 26 were given two doses of MenACWY control vaccine. Trial participants were enrolled by age into 18-55, 56-69 and 70-plus year subgroups, with around 140, 26 and 57 TCR-sequenced participants respectively.

The sample's time point label, decoded: about 28 days (+/-7) after the second vaccine dose. Because spike-specific TCR depth and breadth did not differ between the two schedules, AZD1222 recipients who got a second dose at roughly 4 weeks were pooled with those who got a second dose at roughly 12 weeks. Vaccinee samples came from UK trials COV001 and COV002, including a single-blind randomized controlled phase 2/3 trial of AZD1222 (ChAdOx1 nCoV-19) in healthy adults. For TCRbeta chain sequencing, PBMC samples were collected from trial participants at day 0 and at day 28 after the second dose. From the cysteine up to the phenylalanine, the CDR3 has a length of 15 residues. The read is trimmed to its CDR3 DNA, 45 bases read in frame from base 1. V and J are truncated by 2 bases and 5 bases respectively, leaving an intervening sequence of 14 bases. CDR1 and CDR2 (SGHNT, YYREEE) derive from the germline V gene (reference sequence).

What the study reported, not specific to this receptor: The whole spike protein was spanned by vaccine-associated CD4 TCRs, and dominant responses were seen in regions 160-218 and 743-854. After two AZD1222 doses, both the breadth and the depth of spike-specific TCRs were significantly higher than at day 0 and than in MenACWY recipients. Participants were mostly white British and included more females than males, and it was suggested by the authors that clonal diversity may have been underestimated. Reportedly, close to half of the unique spike-specific TCRs recognized epitopes lying outside the regions that are mutated in the B.1.351 and B.1.1.7 variants. No day 14 peak-response samples were available, so repertoires were characterized only after the peak T cell response. Conclusions about previously exposed vaccinees were limited because only a handful of AZD1222 recipients were SARS-CoV-2 seropositive at baseline. The 56-69-year group was small, and its depth increase did not reach significance, likely because of low power.

The CDR3 regions of human TCRbeta chains were subjected to immunosequencing. The study's processing was this. TCRs in the repertoires were compared against a reference library of SARS-CoV-2-specific TCRs that had been generated with the MIRA antigen-specificity platform. Breadth meant the fraction of unique TCRs that were SARS-CoV-2-associated, whereas depth meant the fraction of total T cells that were SARS-CoV-2-associated. Using the MIRA data, each spike-specific TCR was assigned both to the spike region to which the TCR was reactive and to a CD4 or CD8 class. Log10-transformed breadth and depth values were compared by one-way ANOVA with Sidak's multiple comparisons tests. TCRdb took over this immuneACCESS table, retaining in-frame rearrangements with V and J assigned. Such tables are incomplete; in checked studies, under half of the missing clones stem from an unresolved V gene, and the remainder is unexplained. That table furnishes V, J and clone size, whereas the DNA furnished D and trimming. The sample table holds 140,000 to 150,000 clones, of which about 90% were seen once. The top ten clonotypes cover about 3.5% of the sample.

Comment on this clone: There is no known antigen for this receptor. Base-call qualities are not available, and no considerably larger clone is one nucleotide away.

The sample consisted of peripheral blood, taken 28 days after the second AZD1222 dose. This clonotype was sampled from an adult who received the AZD1222 COVID-19 vaccine. The receptor chain draws on TRBV5-4 and TRBJ2-1; the D gene is tentatively TRBD1 or TRBD2, each matching 5 bases. CDR3 protein: CASSFTTGTDNEQFF. At the DNA level, the sequence is TGTGCCAGCAGCTTCACCACCGGGACGGACAATGAGCAGTTCTTC.